This TCR beta chain appears in the sequencing data of a study of technical replicates of blood from a handful of donors. The V gene lost 4 bases and the J gene lost 0 bases, with 6 bases spanning the gap. Germline V gene lookup returns CDR1 MNHNY and CDR2 SVGAGI (reference sequence). This CDR3 has 14 residues. Sequencing used immunoSEQ multiplex PCR; TCRdb keeps in-frame clones, though not all of them. The table records over 50,000 clones, 97% of them present only once. This chain connects TRBV6-6 to TRBJ2-2; tentatively, D is TRBD1 (5 bases). This sequence originates from a human donor in good health. The sequencing input was T cells isolated from PBMCs. The CDR3 spells CASSSQANTGELFF. For the CDR3, the DNA is TGTGCCAGCAGTTCACAGGCGAACACCGGGGAGCTGTTTTTT.